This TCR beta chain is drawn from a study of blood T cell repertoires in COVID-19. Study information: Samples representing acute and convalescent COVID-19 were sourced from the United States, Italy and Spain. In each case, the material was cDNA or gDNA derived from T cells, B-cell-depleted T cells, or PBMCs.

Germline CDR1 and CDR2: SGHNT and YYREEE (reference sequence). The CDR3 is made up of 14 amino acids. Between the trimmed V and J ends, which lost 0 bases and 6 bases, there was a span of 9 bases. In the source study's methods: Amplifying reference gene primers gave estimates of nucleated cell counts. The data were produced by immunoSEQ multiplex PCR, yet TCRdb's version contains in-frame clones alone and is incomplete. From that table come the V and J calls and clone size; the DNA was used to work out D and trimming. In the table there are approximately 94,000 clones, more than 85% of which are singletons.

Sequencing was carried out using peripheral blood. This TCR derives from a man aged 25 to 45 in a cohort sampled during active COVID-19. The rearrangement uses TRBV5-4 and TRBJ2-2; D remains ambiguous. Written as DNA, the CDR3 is TGTGCCAGCAGCTTGGCAGTTGAGGCCGGGGAGCTGTTTTTT. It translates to CASSLAVEAGELFF.